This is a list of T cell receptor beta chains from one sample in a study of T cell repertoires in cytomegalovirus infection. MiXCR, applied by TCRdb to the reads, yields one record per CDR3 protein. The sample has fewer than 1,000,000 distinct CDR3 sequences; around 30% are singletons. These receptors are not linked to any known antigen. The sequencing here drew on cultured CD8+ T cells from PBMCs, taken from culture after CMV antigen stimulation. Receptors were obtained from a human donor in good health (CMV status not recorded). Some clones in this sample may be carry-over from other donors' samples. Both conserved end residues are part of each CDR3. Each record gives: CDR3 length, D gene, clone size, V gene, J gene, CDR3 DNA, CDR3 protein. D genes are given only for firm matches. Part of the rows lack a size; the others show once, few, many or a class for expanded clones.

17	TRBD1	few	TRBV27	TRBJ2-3	TGTGCCAGCAAGGTGGGACAGGGGGCGCGTTATGCAGATACGCAGTATTTT	CASKVGQGARYADTQYF
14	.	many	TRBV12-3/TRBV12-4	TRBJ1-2	TGTGCCAGCAGTTTAGGTTCAGGGGACTATGGCTACACCTTC	CASSLGSGDYGYTF
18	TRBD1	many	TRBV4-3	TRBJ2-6	TGCGCCAGCAGCCAGGGACAGGACCGTCTCTCTGGGGCCAACGTCCTGACTTTC	CASSQGQDRLSGANVLTF
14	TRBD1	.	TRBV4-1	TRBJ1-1	TGCGCCAGCAGTACCGGGACAGATGATATTGAAGCTTTCTTT	CASSTGTDDIEAFF
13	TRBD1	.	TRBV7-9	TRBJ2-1	TGTGCCAGCAGCCCCTGGACAGGGAATGAGCAGTTCTTC	CASSPWTGNEQFF
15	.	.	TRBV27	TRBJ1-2	TGTGCCAGCAGTTTATCTTTTAGGCCAGGGGATGGCTACACCTTC	CASSLSFRPGDGYTF
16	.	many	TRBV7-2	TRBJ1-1	TGTGCCAGCAGCTCCCCCGCAGGGAACATGAACACTGAAGCTTTCTTT	CASSSPAGNMNTEAFF
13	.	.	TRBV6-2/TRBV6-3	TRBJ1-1	TGTGCCAGCAGTTTATACCGGGCCCTAGAAGCTTTCTTT	CASSLYRALEAFF
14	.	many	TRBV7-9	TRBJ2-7	TGTGCCAGCAGCGACCAGACAAGCGGCCACGAGCAGTACTTC	CASSDQTSGHEQYF
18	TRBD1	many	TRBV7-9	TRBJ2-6	TGTGCCAGCAGCCCCCTAGGACAGGGGGTATCTGGGGCCAACGTCCTGACTTTC	CASSPLGQGVSGANVLTF
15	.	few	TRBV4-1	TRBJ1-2	TGCGCCAGCAGCCCCAAGGGGCAGACTAACTATGGCTACACCTTC	CASSPKGQTNYGYTF
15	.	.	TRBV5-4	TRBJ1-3	TGTGCCAGCAGCTTGGGGGCAGGCGCTGGAAACACCATATATTTT	CASSLGAGAGNTIYF
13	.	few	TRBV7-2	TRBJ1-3	TGTGCCAGCAGCTCGGTTCCTGGAAACACCATATATTTT	CASSSVPGNTIYF
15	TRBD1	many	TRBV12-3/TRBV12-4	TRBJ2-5	TGTGCCAGCAGTTTAAGGACAGGGGGGCGAGAGACCCAGTACTTC	CASSLRTGGRETQYF
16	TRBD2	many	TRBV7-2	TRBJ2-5	TGTGCCAGCAGCTCCCCGGGGGTAGCGGGACAAGAGACCCAGTACTTC	CASSSPGVAGQETQYF
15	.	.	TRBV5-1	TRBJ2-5	TGCGCCAGCAGCTCGTACGCACAGGAGTGGGAGACCCAGTACTTC	CASSSYAQEWETQYF
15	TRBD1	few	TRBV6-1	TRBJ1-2	TGTGCCAGCAGTGGACAGGGGGCGTTGATCTATGGCTACACCTTC	CASSGQGALIYGYTF
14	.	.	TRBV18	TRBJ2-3	TGTGTCAGCTCATCGGTTGGGGGCACAGATACGCAGTATTTT	CVSSSVGGTDTQYF
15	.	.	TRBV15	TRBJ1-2	TGTGCCACCAGCAGAGATATGAGGACTACCTATGGCTACACCTTC	CATSRDMRTTYGYTF
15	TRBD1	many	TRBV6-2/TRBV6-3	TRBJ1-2	TGTGCCAGCATCTCTACTGTGGCAGGGGGCAATGGCTACACCTTC	CASISTVAGGNGYTF
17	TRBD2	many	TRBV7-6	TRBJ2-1	TGTGCCAGCAGCCCACGAGGGCTAGCGGGGGGGAACAATGAGCAGTTCTTC	CASSPRGLAGGNNEQFF
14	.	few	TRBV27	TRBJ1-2	TGTGCCAGCAGTTCCCGGGACGGATACTATGGCTACACCTTC	CASSSRDGYYGYTF
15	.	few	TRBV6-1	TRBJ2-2	TGTGCCAGCAGTACCCGGCCTTCGAACACCGGGGAGCTGTTTTTT	CASSTRPSNTGELFF
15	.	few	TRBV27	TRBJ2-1	TGTGCCAGCAGTTTATCGGCAGCGCCTGGTAATGAGCAGTTCTTC	CASSLSAAPGNEQFF
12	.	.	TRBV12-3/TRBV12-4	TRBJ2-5	TGTGCCAACACCCTGGACCAAGGGACCCAGTACTTC	CANTLDQGTQYF
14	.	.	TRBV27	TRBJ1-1	TGTGCCAACAGTTTAACCTCGATGAACACTGAAGCTTTCTTT	CANSLTSMNTEAFF
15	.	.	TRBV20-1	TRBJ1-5	TGCAGTGCTAGTTCCTGGGCTTATAGCAATCAGCCCCAGCATTTT	CSASSWAYSNQPQHF